The next 3 T cell receptor beta chains were all read from a single sample in a study of T-cell memory formation after mild COVID-19. Each CDR3 protein gets one entry after TCRdb re-called the 5' RACE reads with MiXCR. This table holds 450,000 or so distinct CDR3 sequences, approximately 20% found once. Input material: PBMCs or a T cell subset sorted from them (not recorded which). The receptor source for this set is an adult woman who had mild COVID-19 (a few samples of this study predate the infection). Cell type and time point are not known.

The CDR3 sequence is CAWSSQTLTDTQYF. In DNA, the CDR3 is TGTGCCTGGAGTTCACAGACCCTCACAGATACGCAGTATTTT. The gene calls are TRBV30 and TRBJ2-3, with D hard to call. Looked up from germline, CDR1 is GTSNPN and CDR2 is SVGIG (reference sequence). V lost 2 bases, J lost 2 bases, and 11 bases lay in between. The CDR3 consists of 14 residues.

The gene calls are TRBV18 and TRBJ2-7; 8 nucleotides match TRBD1. The CDR3 spans 14 residues. Germline V gives CDR1 KGHSH, CDR2 LQKENI. Unmatched junction bases numbered 6, after V lost 2 bases and J lost 6 bases. DNA of the CDR3: TGTGCCAGCTCACCAGTGACAGGGGCGGGCGAGCAGTACTTC. It translates to CASSPVTGAGEQYF.

This clonotype was seen a few times. The J gene is TRBJ1-1, the V gene TRBV7-2, with 8 bases that match TRBD1. Germline V CDR1 and CDR2: SGHTA, FQGNSA. Losses at the gene ends were 5 bases for V and 6 bases for J; bases not matched to a gene: 8. This CDR3 region has 14 residues. The CDR3 reads CASSPRQGSPEAFF. The CDR3 DNA sequence: TGTGCCAGCAGCCCACGACAGGGGAGCCCTGAAGCTTTCTTT. Full variable domain (rest looked up from reference TRBV7-2 and TRBJ1-1): GAGVSQSPSNKVTEKGKDVELRCDPISGHTALYWYRQSLGQGLEFLIYFQGNSAPDKSGLPSDRFSAERTGGSVSTLTIQRTQQEDSAVYLCASSPRQGSPEAFFGQGTRLTVV.